This TCR beta chain was obtained from a study of T cells expressing NK-cell markers. Study background: The authors sequenced eight donors, of whom seven were HCMV-seropositive and one was seronegative.

TCRdb processed the 5' RACE reads again and assigns one entry to each CDR3 protein, with no DNA. The repertoire table contains about 260,000 distinct CDR3 sequences. Germline lookup yields CDR1 SGHTA and CDR2 FQGTGA. The CDR3 spans 15 residues. The sample consisted of blood T cells: a sorted CD56 or NKG2C T cell subset, CD4+ or CD8+ T cells, or bulk PBMC T cells (not recorded which). This TCR was recovered from a woman aged 18 to 75 in good health. The rearrangement joins TRBV7-3 to TRBJ2-4; TCRdb calls TRBD1, which cannot be checked without DNA. The CDR3 spells CASSLNGDGKNIQYF. Drawing the rest from reference TRBV7-3 and TRBJ2-4, the complete variable domain is GAGVSQTPSNKVTEKGKYVELRCDPISGHTALYWYRQSLGQGPEFLIYFQGTGAADDSGLPNDRFFAVRPEGSVSTLKIQRTERGDSAVYLCASSLNGDGKNIQYFGAGTRLSVL.